Included here is one TCR beta chain sequence, with context. This sample was taken from a study of regulatory T cells in long-lasting Graves disease. Regarding time point: persistent/refractory GD, antithyroid drugs over 5 years with positive TRAb. The TCR library was prepared using RNA isolated from PBMCs. Researchers made TCR beta libraries by using iRepertoire HTBI primers and running Arm-PCR on CDR3 regions. TCRdb redid the calling of the multiplex PCR reads with MiXCR, one entry per CDR3 protein. The sample holds 650,000 to 700,000 distinct CDR3 sequences, 30% seen once. The sequenced sample was peripheral blood mononuclear cells (PBMCs), obtained when the disease was refractory, from a patient treated with antithyroid drugs. The receptor's source is a female donor with Graves disease.

As DNA, the CDR3 is TGCAGCGTTGCACAGGGGTCTGGCTACACCTTC. Residues: CSVAQGSGYTF. The chain recombines TRBV29-1 with TRBJ1-2; 7 nucleotides agree with TRBD1. Per germline, CDR1 SQVTM and CDR2 ANQGSEA. This CDR3 is 11 amino acids long. V trimming: 4 bases; J trimming: 7 bases; junction bases outside the gene matches: 3.